These T cell receptor beta chains were read from a single sample in a study of blood T cell repertoires in COVID-19. The protocol was immunoSEQ multiplex PCR, while the TCRdb copy is restricted to in-frame clones and leaves out a portion. This sample yields roughly 350,000 clones, of which 75% to 90% are seen a single time; around 6% belongs to the top ten. The sample taken for sequencing was peripheral blood. The receptors derive from a woman between 50 and 59 years old with COVID-19, enrolled during active disease. CDR3s include the opening cysteine and the closing phenylalanine or tryptophan. The D gene is left open where the match is weak. Clone sizes are given selectively: once, few, many, or a class where the clone is expanded.

D gene: NA
clone size: NA
V gene: TRBV10-1
J gene: TRBJ2-3
CDR3 protein: CASSGTADTQYF
CDR3 DNA: TGCGCCAGCAGTGGCACCGCGGATACGCAGTATTTT

D gene: NA
clone size: NA
V gene: TRBV5-6
J gene: TRBJ2-5
CDR3 protein: CASSRRAQETQYF
CDR3 DNA: TGTGCCAGCAGCCGGCGGGCCCAAGAGACCCAGTACTTC

D gene: TRBD2
clone size: NA
V gene: TRBV7-9
J gene: TRBJ2-7
CDR3 protein: CASSPGTSGRVYEQYF
CDR3 DNA: TGTGCCAGCAGCCCGGGGACTAGCGGGAGAGTCTACGAGCAGTACTTC

D gene: TRBD2
clone size: NA
V gene: TRBV13
J gene: TRBJ2-7
CDR3 protein: CASRRSGRGAYEQYF
CDR3 DNA: TGTGCCAGCAGACGTAGCGGGAGGGGCGCCTACGAGCAGTACTTC

D gene: TRBD2
clone size: NA
V gene: TRBV2
J gene: TRBJ2-3
CDR3 protein: CASSELAGGLVGTDTQYF
CDR3 DNA: TGTGCCAGCAGTGAACTAGCGGGAGGGTTAGTGGGCACAGATACGCAGTATTTT

D gene: NA
clone size: NA
V gene: TRBV20-1
J gene: TRBJ2-3
CDR3 protein: CSGSVTDTQYF
CDR3 DNA: TGCAGTGGTAGCGTCACAGATACGCAGTATTTT

D gene: TRBD1
clone size: NA
V gene: TRBV10-2
J gene: TRBJ2-2
CDR3 protein: CASSGREGQMNTGELFF
CDR3 DNA: TGCGCCAGCAGTGGAAGAGAGGGACAGATGAACACCGGGGAGCTGTTTTTT

D gene: TRBD2
clone size: once
V gene: TRBV6-5
J gene: TRBJ2-1
CDR3 protein: CASTVRAGVRNEQFF
CDR3 DNA: TGTGCCAGCACCGTGAGGGCGGGAGTGAGAAATGAGCAGTTCTTC

D gene: TRBD2
clone size: NA
V gene: TRBV6-5
J gene: TRBJ2-1
CDR3 protein: CASSRLAGGYNEQFF
CDR3 DNA: TGTGCCAGCAGTCGACTAGCGGGAGGGTACAATGAGCAGTTCTTC

D gene: TRBD2
clone size: few
V gene: TRBV30
J gene: TRBJ2-1
CDR3 protein: CAWSIGTSVYNEQFF
CDR3 DNA: TGTGCCTGGAGTATTGGGACTAGCGTTTACAATGAGCAGTTCTTC

D gene: NA
clone size: NA
V gene: TRBV5-1
J gene: TRBJ2-2
CDR3 protein: CASSFGSDTGELFF
CDR3 DNA: TGCGCCAGCAGCTTCGGGTCGGACACCGGGGAGCTGTTTTTT

D gene: TRBD2
clone size: NA
V gene: TRBV11-2
J gene: TRBJ2-3
CDR3 protein: CASSFLAGDTDTQYF
CDR3 DNA: TGTGCCAGCAGCTTCTTAGCGGGAGACACAGATACGCAGTATTTT

D gene: NA
clone size: NA
V gene: TRBV4-3
J gene: TRBJ1-1
CDR3 protein: CASSQDKQGYTEAFF
CDR3 DNA: TGCGCCAGCAGCCAAGATAAGCAGGGGTACACTGAAGCTTTCTTT

D gene: NA
clone size: NA
V gene: TRBV24-1
J gene: TRBJ1-3
CDR3 protein: CATSESKGRSGNTIYF
CDR3 DNA: TGTGCCACCAGCGAGTCGAAGGGGCGATCTGGAAACACCATATATTTT

D gene: NA
clone size: NA
V gene: TRBV5-8
J gene: TRBJ1-4
CDR3 protein: CASSFVEKLFF
CDR3 DNA: TGTGCCAGCAGCTTCGTCGAAAAACTGTTTTTT

D gene: NA
clone size: NA
V gene: TRBV12-5
J gene: TRBJ1-5
CDR3 protein: CASGPPGAITPQHF
CDR3 DNA: TGTGCTAGTGGTCCCCCAGGGGCTATCACCCCCCAGCATTTT

D gene: NA
clone size: NA
V gene: TRBV5-8
J gene: TRBJ1-2
CDR3 protein: CASSLTGQITYGYTF
CDR3 DNA: TGTGCCAGCAGCTTAACGGGACAAATAACTTATGGCTACACCTTC

D gene: TRBD1
clone size: NA
V gene: TRBV3-1/TRBV3-2
J gene: TRBJ1-5
CDR3 protein: CASSQGQGAKNQPQHF
CDR3 DNA: TGTGCCAGCAGCCAAGGGCAGGGGGCGAAGAATCAGCCCCAGCATTTT

D gene: TRBD2
clone size: few
V gene: TRBV7-2
J gene: TRBJ2-1
CDR3 protein: CASSSSGRIYNEQFF
CDR3 DNA: TGTGCCAGCAGCTCCAGCGGGAGGATCTACAATGAGCAGTTCTTC

D gene: TRBD1
clone size: NA
V gene: TRBV6-5
J gene: TRBJ1-1
CDR3 protein: CASRLQGENTEAFF
CDR3 DNA: TGTGCCAGCAGACTACAGGGGGAAAACACTGAAGCTTTCTTT

D gene: TRBD2
clone size: NA
V gene: TRBV6-2/TRBV6-3
J gene: TRBJ2-5
CDR3 protein: CASSYGGLQETQYF
CDR3 DNA: TGTGCCAGCAGTTACGGGGGACTACAAGAGACCCAGTACTTC

D gene: TRBD1
clone size: NA
V gene: TRBV27
J gene: TRBJ1-2
CDR3 protein: CASSLGTGLDYGYTF
CDR3 DNA: TGTGCCAGCAGTTTAGGGACAGGGTTGGACTATGGCTACACCTTC

D gene: NA
clone size: NA
V gene: TRBV21-1
J gene: TRBJ2-5
CDR3 protein: CASNLRVCRETQYF
CDR3 DNA: TGTGCCAGCAACCTCAGGGTTTGTCGAGAGACCCAGTACTTC

D gene: TRBD1
clone size: NA
V gene: TRBV30
J gene: TRBJ1-2
CDR3 protein: CAWSPEVGGARGYTF
CDR3 DNA: TGTGCCTGGAGCCCGGAGGTAGGGGGCGCCCGGGGCTACACCTTC

D gene: TRBD2
clone size: NA
V gene: TRBV7-6
J gene: TRBJ2-1
CDR3 protein: CASSALAGSGDEQLF
CDR3 DNA: TGTGCCAGCAGCGCCTTAGCGGGATCGGGCGATGAGCAGCTCTTC

D gene: TRBD2
clone size: NA
V gene: TRBV5-1
J gene: TRBJ2-1
CDR3 protein: CASSSGLAELTQFF
CDR3 DNA: TGCGCCAGCAGCTCGGGACTAGCGGAGCTGACCCAGTTCTTC

D gene: TRBD2
clone size: NA
V gene: TRBV7-9
J gene: TRBJ2-1
CDR3 protein: CASSTLAGVVNEQFF
CDR3 DNA: TGTGCCAGCAGCACACTAGCGGGAGTAGTCAATGAGCAGTTCTTC

D gene: TRBD1
clone size: NA
V gene: TRBV7-9
J gene: TRBJ1-1
CDR3 protein: CASSLFLQGVTEAFF
CDR3 DNA: TGTGCCAGCAGCTTATTCCTGCAGGGGGTCACTGAAGCTTTCTTT

D gene: TRBD1
clone size: NA
V gene: TRBV6-5
J gene: TRBJ1-2
CDR3 protein: CASSSRTGSSGYTF
CDR3 DNA: TGTGCCAGCAGTTCACGGACAGGGTCATCCGGCTACACCTTC

D gene: TRBD1
clone size: NA
V gene: TRBV27
J gene: TRBJ1-2
CDR3 protein: CASRPGQHYGYTF
CDR3 DNA: TGTGCCAGCAGACCGGGACAGCACTATGGCTACACCTTC

D gene: NA
clone size: NA
V gene: TRBV30
J gene: TRBJ1-2
CDR3 protein: CAWSPTLTGPRSGYTF
CDR3 DNA: TGTGCCTGGAGTCCAACCCTTACAGGGCCGAGGAGTGGCTACACCTTC

D gene: NA
clone size: NA
V gene: TRBV5-1
J gene: TRBJ2-7
CDR3 protein: CASSLEGGTAYEQYF
CDR3 DNA: TGCGCCAGCAGCTTGGAAGGGGGAACTGCCTACGAGCAGTACTTC

D gene: TRBD1
clone size: NA
V gene: TRBV3-1/TRBV3-2
J gene: TRBJ1-4
CDR3 protein: CASSPGQGVEKLFF
CDR3 DNA: TGTGCCAGCAGCCCGGGACAGGGGGTGGAAAAACTGTTTTTT

D gene: NA
clone size: NA
V gene: TRBV3-1/TRBV3-2
J gene: TRBJ2-7
CDR3 protein: CASSPGGGARHEQYF
CDR3 DNA: TGTGCCAGCAGCCCCGGAGGGGGGGCGCGACACGAGCAGTACTTC

D gene: NA
clone size: NA
V gene: TRBV27
J gene: TRBJ2-1
CDR3 protein: CASSFLHSYNEQFF
CDR3 DNA: TGTGCCAGCAGTTTCTTACACTCCTACAATGAGCAGTTCTTC

D gene: NA
clone size: NA
V gene: TRBV11-2
J gene: TRBJ2-1
CDR3 protein: CASSLGKAKLNNEQFF
CDR3 DNA: TGTGCCAGCAGCTTAGGAAAAGCGAAGCTAAACAATGAGCAGTTCTTC

D gene: TRBD2
clone size: NA
V gene: TRBV5-1
J gene: TRBJ2-1
CDR3 protein: CASSKGTSGSRGVNEQFF
CDR3 DNA: TGCGCCAGCAGCAAAGGGACTAGCGGGAGCCGGGGGGTCAATGAGCAGTTCTTC

D gene: NA
clone size: NA
V gene: TRBV11-3
J gene: TRBJ1-2
CDR3 protein: CASSLQATNYGYTF
CDR3 DNA: TGTGCCAGCAGCTTACAGGCTACTAACTATGGCTACACCTTC